This is a list of T cell receptor beta chains from one sample in a study of blood T cell repertoires in COVID-19. Here immunoSEQ multiplex PCR was the method, and the copy in TCRdb shows in-frame clones only, minus some. The table lists roughly 360,000 clones, around 87% of them singletons. The specimen was PBMCs or T cells enriched from blood (not recorded which). The source is a man aged 25 to 40 who had recovered from COVID-19. Both conserved end residues are part of each CDR3. The D gene is left open where the match is weak. The listing skips clone size in some rows; elsewhere it reads once, few, many or a size class.

v_gene: TRBV7-9; abundance: NA; d_gene: TRBD2; j_gene: TRBJ2-5; CDR3nt: TGTGCCAGCAGCGGGACTATCGAGACCCAGTACTTC; CDR3aa: CASSGTIETQYF
v_gene: TRBV2; abundance: NA; d_gene: TRBD1; j_gene: TRBJ2-3; CDR3nt: TGTGCCAGCAGTATACAGGGGGCCGGAGATACGCAGTATTTT; CDR3aa: CASSIQGAGDTQYF
v_gene: TRBV3-1/TRBV3-2; abundance: NA; d_gene: NA; j_gene: TRBJ1-1; CDR3nt: TGTGCCAGCAGCCAATCCCCCGGAAGTGGGGAGGAAGCTTTCTTT; CDR3aa: CASSQSPGSGEEAFF
v_gene: TRBV20-1; abundance: NA; d_gene: NA; j_gene: TRBJ1-4; CDR3nt: TGCAGTGCTAGTTCGGGGATTAATGAAAAACTGTTTTTT; CDR3aa: CSASSGINEKLFF
v_gene: TRBV7-9; abundance: NA; d_gene: NA; j_gene: TRBJ1-5; CDR3nt: TGTGCCAGCACCCGAGGGAGTCAGCCCCAGCATTTT; CDR3aa: CASTRGSQPQHF
v_gene: TRBV6-5; abundance: NA; d_gene: TRBD2; j_gene: TRBJ2-1; CDR3nt: TGTGCCAGCAGCCAACTAGCGGGCAATGAGCAGTTCTTC; CDR3aa: CASSQLAGNEQFF
v_gene: TRBV29-1; abundance: NA; d_gene: TRBD1; j_gene: TRBJ2-2; CDR3nt: TGCAGCGTTGACACAGGGGACACCGGGGAGCTGTTTTTT; CDR3aa: CSVDTGDTGELFF
v_gene: TRBV27; abundance: NA; d_gene: NA; j_gene: TRBJ2-7; CDR3nt: TGTGCCAGCCGGCGGGGATCCTACGAGCAGTACTTC; CDR3aa: CASRRGSYEQYF
v_gene: TRBV5-1; abundance: NA; d_gene: TRBD1; j_gene: TRBJ2-5; CDR3nt: TGCGCCAGCAGCTTGGGTCAGGGGGTGGTTTCGGAGACCCAGTACTTC; CDR3aa: CASSLGQGVVSETQYF
v_gene: TRBV29-1; abundance: once; d_gene: NA; j_gene: TRBJ1-1; CDR3nt: TGCAGCGTTCAGCAGGCGCTCGGCACTGAAGCTTTCTTT; CDR3aa: CSVQQALGTEAFF
v_gene: TRBV28; abundance: NA; d_gene: NA; j_gene: TRBJ1-2; CDR3nt: TGTGCCAGCAGTTTTGAAGGGGCTAACTATGGCTACACCTTC; CDR3aa: CASSFEGANYGYTF
v_gene: TRBV9; abundance: once; d_gene: TRBD2; j_gene: TRBJ2-2; CDR3nt: TGTGCCAGCAGCGTAGCTCCAGCGGGGGGGCCGGTGACCGGGGAGCTGTTTTTT; CDR3aa: CASSVAPAGGPVTGELFF
v_gene: TRBV9; abundance: NA; d_gene: NA; j_gene: TRBJ1-1; CDR3nt: TGTGCCAGCAGCGCACGAGTTCACACTGAAGCTTTCTTT; CDR3aa: CASSARVHTEAFF
v_gene: TRBV5-6; abundance: NA; d_gene: TRBD1; j_gene: TRBJ2-7; CDR3nt: TGTGCCAGCAGCTTGCAAACAGGGGACCTCTACGAGCAGTACTTC; CDR3aa: CASSLQTGDLYEQYF
v_gene: TRBV20-1; abundance: NA; d_gene: NA; j_gene: TRBJ1-2; CDR3nt: TGCAGTGCTAGTCGGGGAAGGGAGCATGGCTACACCTTC; CDR3aa: CSASRGREHGYTF
v_gene: TRBV7-8; abundance: NA; d_gene: NA; j_gene: TRBJ2-7; CDR3nt: TGTGCCAGCAGCTTCCGGACTCACTACGAGCAGTACTTC; CDR3aa: CASSFRTHYEQYF
v_gene: TRBV12-3/TRBV12-4; abundance: NA; d_gene: NA; j_gene: TRBJ1-2; CDR3nt: TGTGCCAGCAGTTTTTCGGGGGGCTATGGCTACACCTTC; CDR3aa: CASSFSGGYGYTF
v_gene: TRBV11-2; abundance: once; d_gene: TRBD2; j_gene: TRBJ2-7; CDR3nt: TGTGCCAGCAGCCGTGGACTAGCGGGGAGGACCTACGAGCAGTACTTC; CDR3aa: CASSRGLAGRTYEQYF
v_gene: TRBV6-1; abundance: NA; d_gene: TRBD1; j_gene: TRBJ1-2; CDR3nt: TGTGCCAGCAGTGAAATGGCAGGGGGGCACCTCCCCGGCTACACCTTC; CDR3aa: CASSEMAGGHLPGYTF
v_gene: TRBV18; abundance: NA; d_gene: NA; j_gene: TRBJ2-1; CDR3nt: TGTGCCAGCGGGGCAGGGGTAGACAATGAGCAGTTCTTC; CDR3aa: CASGAGVDNEQFF
v_gene: TRBV4-2; abundance: NA; d_gene: TRBD2; j_gene: TRBJ2-3; CDR3nt: TGTGCCAGCAGCCAAGGGCCTAGCGGGGGCACAGATACGCAGTATTTT; CDR3aa: CASSQGPSGGTDTQYF
v_gene: TRBV19; abundance: NA; d_gene: NA; j_gene: TRBJ1-2; CDR3nt: TGTGCCAGTAATCACAGGCCCGATGGCTACACCTTC; CDR3aa: CASNHRPDGYTF
v_gene: TRBV19; abundance: NA; d_gene: TRBD2; j_gene: TRBJ2-1; CDR3nt: TGTGCCAGTAGTTTCAAGCGGGGAATTTACAATGAGCAGTTCTTC; CDR3aa: CASSFKRGIYNEQFF
v_gene: TRBV7-7; abundance: NA; d_gene: NA; j_gene: TRBJ2-1; CDR3nt: TGTGCCAGCAGCTTAGCACCGGTGGCACAGGGAAAGCAGTTCTTC; CDR3aa: CASSLAPVAQGKQFF
v_gene: TRBV7-6; abundance: once; d_gene: NA; j_gene: TRBJ2-7; CDR3nt: TGTGCCAGCAGCTTGGGGGGGACACCCGTCTACGAGCAGTACTTC; CDR3aa: CASSLGGTPVYEQYF
v_gene: TRBV6-1; abundance: NA; d_gene: NA; j_gene: TRBJ1-1; CDR3nt: TGTGCCAGCAGTGAAGGACATGAAGCTTTCTTT; CDR3aa: CASSEGHEAFF
v_gene: TRBV9; abundance: few; d_gene: NA; j_gene: TRBJ1-4; CDR3nt: TGTGCCAGCAGTGACACCTTACGGGAAAAACTGTTTTTT; CDR3aa: CASSDTLREKLFF
v_gene: TRBV6-4; abundance: NA; d_gene: TRBD2; j_gene: TRBJ2-3; CDR3nt: TGTGCCAGCAGCCGACTAGCGGGGGGAGATACGCAGTATTTT; CDR3aa: CASSRLAGGDTQYF
v_gene: TRBV20-1; abundance: once; d_gene: NA; j_gene: TRBJ1-1; CDR3nt: TGCAGTGCTAGTCGCAGGGCTACCATGAACACTGAAGCTTTCTTT; CDR3aa: CSASRRATMNTEAFF
v_gene: TRBV18; abundance: NA; d_gene: TRBD1; j_gene: TRBJ1-2; CDR3nt: TGTGCCAGCTCATCCGGGACAGACTTCTATGGCTACACCTTC; CDR3aa: CASSSGTDFYGYTF
v_gene: TRBV2; abundance: NA; d_gene: TRBD2; j_gene: TRBJ2-3; CDR3nt: TGTGCCAGCAGTGAAGCAGAACTAGCGGGGGTGGGCGATACGCAGTATTTT; CDR3aa: CASSEAELAGVGDTQYF
v_gene: TRBV5-1; abundance: NA; d_gene: NA; j_gene: TRBJ1-3; CDR3nt: TGCGCCAGCAGCAAGGACAGCTCTGGAAACACCATATATTTT; CDR3aa: CASSKDSSGNTIYF
v_gene: TRBV28; abundance: NA; d_gene: NA; j_gene: TRBJ1-1; CDR3nt: TGTGCCAGCACTCAGACAACGAACACTGAAGCTTTCTTT; CDR3aa: CASTQTTNTEAFF
v_gene: TRBV10-1; abundance: NA; d_gene: NA; j_gene: TRBJ1-1; CDR3nt: TGCGCCAGCAAACAGGGCGTGAACACTGAAGCTTTCTTT; CDR3aa: CASKQGVNTEAFF
v_gene: TRBV28; abundance: many; d_gene: TRBD1; j_gene: TRBJ1-2; CDR3nt: TGTGCCAGCGGGACAGGATCGAACTACTATGGCTACACCTTC; CDR3aa: CASGTGSNYYGYTF
v_gene: TRBV7-9; abundance: NA; d_gene: NA; j_gene: TRBJ1-6; CDR3nt: TGTGCCGCGGGCCCCCTCGGGGGCCTCCACTTT; CDR3aa: CAAGPLGGLHF
v_gene: TRBV5-4; abundance: once; d_gene: NA; j_gene: TRBJ2-3; CDR3nt: TGTGCCAGCAGCTTGGGGGCAAGCACGCAGTATTTT; CDR3aa: CASSLGASTQYF
v_gene: TRBV30; abundance: NA; d_gene: NA; j_gene: TRBJ2-2; CDR3nt: TGTGCCTGGGCGACAGGGAACACCGGGGAGCTGTTTTTT; CDR3aa: CAWATGNTGELFF
v_gene: TRBV19; abundance: NA; d_gene: TRBD1; j_gene: TRBJ1-5; CDR3nt: TGTGCCAGTAGTGGCGAGGGACAGGAGGATCAGCCCCAGCATTTT; CDR3aa: CASSGEGQEDQPQHF
v_gene: TRBV19; abundance: NA; d_gene: NA; j_gene: TRBJ2-3; CDR3nt: TGTGCCAGTAAGTCCCGGGGTAGCACAGATACGCAGTATTTT; CDR3aa: CASKSRGSTDTQYF
v_gene: TRBV12-5; abundance: NA; d_gene: TRBD1; j_gene: TRBJ2-2; CDR3nt: TGTGCTAGTGGTTTGGACTGGACAGGGGGTCGTACCGGGGAGCTGTTTTTT; CDR3aa: CASGLDWTGGRTGELFF
v_gene: TRBV11-3; abundance: NA; d_gene: NA; j_gene: TRBJ1-3; CDR3nt: TGTGCCAGCACCTTCCTTAGGGGCTGTTCTGGAAACACCATATATTTT; CDR3aa: CASTFLRGCSGNTIYF
v_gene: TRBV7-9; abundance: NA; d_gene: TRBD1; j_gene: TRBJ1-1; CDR3nt: TGTGCCAGCAGCTTAGCAGGACAGGCTGGGGACGAAGCTTTCTTT; CDR3aa: CASSLAGQAGDEAFF
v_gene: TRBV27; abundance: NA; d_gene: TRBD1; j_gene: TRBJ2-5; CDR3nt: TGTGCCAGCAGCAAAATTTCCCCTAGGGACAGGGCCGTAGAGACCCAGTACTTC; CDR3aa: CASSKISPRDRAVETQYF
v_gene: TRBV5-1; abundance: NA; d_gene: NA; j_gene: TRBJ1-4; CDR3nt: TGCGCCAGCAGCTTAGGCAGGGTAGAAGAAAAACTGTTTTTT; CDR3aa: CASSLGRVEEKLFF
v_gene: TRBV5-6; abundance: NA; d_gene: TRBD1; j_gene: TRBJ1-5; CDR3nt: TGTGCCAGCAGCTTGGCCGGGACAGGCAATCAGCCCCAGCATTTT; CDR3aa: CASSLAGTGNQPQHF